This is a list of T cell receptor beta chains from one sample in a study of blood T cell repertoires in COVID-19. Using immunoSEQ multiplex PCR, the repertoire was profiled, and TCRdb retains in-frame clones only, with some absent. The sample comprises roughly 330,000 clones, around 87% of which are singletons, and approximately 5% rests with the top ten. Sample: PBMCs or T cells enriched from blood (not recorded which). The receptors stem from a woman aged 30 to 39 who had recovered from COVID-19. The CDR3 runs from the conserved cysteine through the conserved F or W. A D gene is named only where the DNA matches it firmly. Clone size is shown for a subset of rows, as once, few, many or a class of expanded clone.

j_gene: TRBJ2-3; v_gene: TRBV10-3; d_gene: TRBD2; abundance: NA; CDR3aa: CAISDPGGATDTQYF; CDR3nt: TGTGCCATCAGTGACCCGGGGGGGGCAACAGATACGCAGTATTTT
j_gene: TRBJ1-3; v_gene: TRBV5-1; d_gene: NA; abundance: NA; CDR3aa: CASSRTGGLDSGNTIYF; CDR3nt: TGCGCCAGCAGCAGAACGGGGGGCCTTGACTCTGGAAACACCATATATTTT
j_gene: TRBJ1-3; v_gene: TRBV5-1; d_gene: NA; abundance: NA; CDR3aa: CASSLEAGTSSGNTIYF; CDR3nt: TGCGCCAGCAGCTTGGAGGCAGGAACTTCCTCTGGAAACACCATATATTTT
j_gene: TRBJ1-6; v_gene: TRBV9; d_gene: NA; abundance: NA; CDR3aa: CASSVDGYSPLHF; CDR3nt: TGTGCCAGCAGCGTAGACGGGTATTCACCCCTCCACTTT
j_gene: TRBJ1-6; v_gene: TRBV19; d_gene: TRBD1; abundance: NA; CDR3aa: CASRVPATGHSPLHF; CDR3nt: TGTGCCAGTAGGGTTCCGGCGACAGGGCATTCACCCCTCCACTTT
j_gene: TRBJ2-3; v_gene: TRBV4-3; d_gene: NA; abundance: NA; CDR3aa: CASSQALTTAGGDTQYF; CDR3nt: TGCGCCAGCAGCCAGGCCCTGACGACTGCGGGTGGAGATACGCAGTATTTT
j_gene: TRBJ1-6; v_gene: TRBV5-6; d_gene: NA; abundance: NA; CDR3aa: CASSFQNSPLHF; CDR3nt: TGTGCCAGCAGCTTCCAAAATTCACCCCTCCACTTT
j_gene: TRBJ1-5; v_gene: TRBV3-1/TRBV3-2; d_gene: TRBD1; abundance: once; CDR3aa: CASTPTGQDHSNQPQHF; CDR3nt: TGTGCCAGCACCCCAACCGGACAGGACCATAGCAATCAGCCCCAGCATTTT
j_gene: TRBJ2-1; v_gene: TRBV3-1/TRBV3-2; d_gene: TRBD1; abundance: once; CDR3aa: CASSPSPLTGSSYNEQFF; CDR3nt: TGTGCCAGCAGCCCTTCACCGCTGACAGGGTCTTCCTACAATGAGCAGTTCTTC
j_gene: TRBJ1-3; v_gene: TRBV7-9; d_gene: TRBD1; abundance: NA; CDR3aa: CASSKQGASGNTIYF; CDR3nt: TGTGCCAGCAGCAAGCAGGGGGCCTCTGGAAACACCATATATTTT
j_gene: TRBJ1-6; v_gene: TRBV29-1; d_gene: NA; abundance: NA; CDR3aa: CSVRGGPNSPLHF; CDR3nt: TGCAGCGTGAGGGGGGGACCTAATTCACCCCTCCACTTT
j_gene: TRBJ1-1; v_gene: TRBV19; d_gene: TRBD1; abundance: NA; CDR3aa: CASSIKAGGRGDTEAFF; CDR3nt: TGTGCCAGTAGTATAAAGGCAGGGGGTAGAGGTGACACTGAAGCTTTCTTT
j_gene: TRBJ1-6; v_gene: TRBV3-1/TRBV3-2; d_gene: NA; abundance: NA; CDR3aa: CASSQEGKCRQASPLHF; CDR3nt: TGTGCCAGCAGCCAAGAGGGAAAATGTAGACAGGCCTCACCCCTCCACTTT
j_gene: TRBJ2-3; v_gene: TRBV27; d_gene: TRBD2; abundance: NA; CDR3aa: CASRAVGTRITDTQYF; CDR3nt: TGTGCCAGCAGGGCCGTCGGGACTAGGATAACAGATACGCAGTATTTT
j_gene: TRBJ2-2; v_gene: TRBV7-7; d_gene: NA; abundance: NA; CDR3aa: CASSPRGVDTGELFF; CDR3nt: TGTGCCAGCAGCCCCAGGGGGGTGGACACCGGGGAGCTGTTTTTT
j_gene: TRBJ1-1; v_gene: TRBV5-1; d_gene: NA; abundance: NA; CDR3aa: CASSFKFVEASTEAFF; CDR3nt: TGCGCCAGCAGCTTTAAGTTCGTGGAGGCGAGTACTGAAGCTTTCTTT
j_gene: TRBJ1-4; v_gene: TRBV25-1; d_gene: TRBD1; abundance: once; CDR3aa: CASSGMTGVYEKLFF; CDR3nt: TGTGCCAGCAGTGGGATGACAGGGGTGTATGAAAAACTGTTTTTT
j_gene: TRBJ2-3; v_gene: TRBV9; d_gene: TRBD2; abundance: NA; CDR3aa: CASSVGASGGLFTDTQYF; CDR3nt: TGTGCCAGCAGCGTAGGGGCTAGCGGGGGGCTGTTCACAGATACGCAGTATTTT
j_gene: TRBJ1-5; v_gene: TRBV2; d_gene: NA; abundance: NA; CDR3aa: CASSEADYSNQPQHF; CDR3nt: TGTGCCAGCAGTGAGGCAGACTATAGCAATCAGCCCCAGCATTTT
j_gene: TRBJ2-5; v_gene: TRBV7-2; d_gene: TRBD1; abundance: NA; CDR3aa: CASSVDRVMKTQYF; CDR3nt: TGTGCCAGCAGCGTAGACAGGGTCATGAAGACCCAGTACTTC
j_gene: TRBJ2-3; v_gene: TRBV9; d_gene: TRBD1; abundance: NA; CDR3aa: CASSEARDRARGTDTQYF; CDR3nt: TGTGCCAGCAGCGAAGCAAGGGACAGGGCCAGGGGCACAGATACGCAGTATTTT
j_gene: TRBJ1-5; v_gene: TRBV7-2; d_gene: TRBD1; abundance: NA; CDR3aa: CASSRDRLNQPQHF; CDR3nt: TGTGCCAGCAGCCGGGACAGACTCAATCAGCCCCAGCATTTT
j_gene: TRBJ2-1; v_gene: TRBV2; d_gene: TRBD2; abundance: NA; CDR3aa: CASSEETLQRGSYNEQFF; CDR3nt: TGTGCCAGCAGTGAAGAAACCCTCCAGCGGGGCTCCTACAATGAGCAGTTCTTC
j_gene: TRBJ2-2; v_gene: TRBV4-1; d_gene: NA; abundance: NA; CDR3aa: CASSQGQARTGELFF; CDR3nt: TGCGCCAGCAGCCAAGGACAGGCTAGGACCGGGGAGCTGTTTTTT
j_gene: TRBJ1-5; v_gene: TRBV12-3/TRBV12-4; d_gene: NA; abundance: NA; CDR3aa: CASRYSNQPQHF; CDR3nt: TGTGCCAGCAGATATAGCAATCAGCCCCAGCATTTT
j_gene: TRBJ1-3; v_gene: TRBV10-1; d_gene: NA; abundance: NA; CDR3aa: CASREQGPLIGNSGNTIYF; CDR3nt: TGCGCCAGCAGGGAACAGGGTCCGTTAATCGGAAACTCCGGAAACACCATATATTTT
j_gene: TRBJ1-1; v_gene: TRBV12-3/TRBV12-4; d_gene: NA; abundance: NA; CDR3aa: CASSLERDTEAFF; CDR3nt: TGTGCCAGCAGCTTAGAACGGGACACTGAAGCTTTCTTT
j_gene: TRBJ2-1; v_gene: TRBV4-3; d_gene: TRBD2; abundance: NA; CDR3aa: CASSQDGSRGGHEQFF; CDR3nt: TGCGCCAGCAGCCAAGATGGTTCGCGGGGGGGCCATGAGCAGTTCTTC
j_gene: TRBJ2-7; v_gene: TRBV19; d_gene: NA; abundance: NA; CDR3aa: CASSPDGGYEQYF; CDR3nt: TGTGCCAGTAGTCCGGACGGGGGATACGAGCAGTACTTC
j_gene: TRBJ2-1; v_gene: TRBV4-2; d_gene: TRBD1; abundance: NA; CDR3aa: CASSQRTGPPGQFF; CDR3nt: TGTGCCAGCAGCCAAAGGACAGGGCCCCCCGGGCAGTTCTTC
j_gene: TRBJ1-2; v_gene: TRBV19; d_gene: NA; abundance: NA; CDR3aa: CASSPTPQGGYGYTF; CDR3nt: TGTGCCAGTAGCCCAACTCCCCAGGGCGGCTATGGCTACACCTTC